The entry below describes one TCR beta chain. It lacks a known antigen. No quality values exist for individual bases; no much larger clone is one base distant. This sample is drawn from a study of cytomegalovirus exposure and HLA in healthy donors (dated by TCRdb to about 2017). General notes on the study: The roughly 670 repertoires of the first cohort and the 95 to 150 validation repertoires were produced on the same platform, according to a later analysis. The aim of the study was to test whether cataloging public T cell receptors could identify signatures of past pathogen exposure. A separate validation cohort of some 130 different subjects was used in addition to the roughly 720-subject first cohort. The study combined high-throughput TCR immunosequencing, statistical association of individual TCRs with disease status, and machine learning to predict cytomegalovirus infection status.

What the research found in general, with its limitations: Of the cluster scores, approximately 95% were above 0 in a later analysis, which found that TCRs clustered in the first cohort also tended to co-occur in the 120 or so validation repertoires. In vitro tests confirmed that three of the cytomegalovirus-associated TCR beta chains recognize cytomegalovirus antigens. It was suggested by the authors that the approach could potentially be generalized to other disease states and immunological phenotypes. Most TCR sequences were observed very rarely across donors, whereas some public TCRs were present in many individuals. In both the original and validation cohorts, the classifier was reported to diagnose cytomegalovirus status with high specificity and sensitivity. The study gave a list of some 150 TCR beta chains associated with cytomegalovirus. A later analysis had no HLA typing for the validation cohort, so co-occurrence there was scored across all 110 or so repertoires.

The CDR1 and CDR2 encoded by the germline V gene are SGHTA and FQGNSA. After removal of 6 bases from V and 5 bases from J, the junction retains 7 bases not matched to a gene. The CDR3 runs 14 amino acids, cysteine and phenylalanine included. The sequence is cut down to CDR3 DNA, 42 bases in frame from base 1. The library was generated by the immunoSEQ multiplex PCR assay. Concerning the study's data processing: To diagnose cytomegalovirus status from the catalog of TCR beta chain sequences, a statistical classification framework was built. The table was pulled from immuneACCESS by TCRdb, which kept in-frame rearrangements only. Such tables lose some clones; where checked, under half of the loss comes from unresolved V genes, and the rest has no known cause. That table is the source of V, J and clone size, and D and trimming were worked out from the DNA. Counted in this sample were 150,000 to 200,000 clones; about 90% of them appeared once. The ten top clones hold 4% to 4.5% of the sample.

The donors belonged to the validation cohort of approximately 130 subjects, which was separate from the approximately 700-subject first cohort. The chain is assembled from TRBV7-2 and TRBJ2-7; TRBD1 lines up with 10 middle nucleotides. This receptor was identified in a man aged 18 to 30 in good health and CMV-seropositive. The material sequenced was PBMCs. The nucleotide sequence reads TGTGCCAGCAGACCCGGGACAGGGGTGCACGAGCAGTACTTC. Its protein is CASRPGTGVHEQYF.